This TCR beta chain is from a study of blood T cell repertoires in COVID-19. Overall study context: Specimens from acute and convalescent COVID-19 originated in the United States, Italy and Spain.

TCRdb's copy holds only in-frame clones and misses some; the assay was immunoSEQ multiplex PCR. Of roughly 180,000 clones detected, roughly 85% appear once; the ten largest clones hold 8.2%. The V gene's germline CDR1 is MNHEY and CDR2 SVGAGI. The junction had 0 bases not matched to a gene; V was cut back by 0 bases and J by 1 base. This CDR3 comprises 16 residues. This TCR derives from a woman in her sixties with acute or convalescent COVID-19. V and J are TRBV6-5 and TRBJ2-1, with 10 bases fitting TRBD2. The specimen sequenced was peripheral blood. The CDR3 DNA sequence: TGTGCCAGCAGTTACTCTAGCGGGAGGTCCTACAATGAGCAGTTCTTC. It specifies CASSYSSGRSYNEQFF.